This is a list of T cell receptor beta chains from one sample in a study of control samples from healthy donors and cancer patients. The repertoire was sequenced with immunoSEQ multiplex PCR; TCRdb's copy has only in-frame clones and lacks some. This repertoire includes about 200,000 clones. Sequencing was carried out using blood. These receptors originate from a woman in her 30s in good health. CDR3s include the opening cysteine and the closing phenylalanine or tryptophan. D genes are given only for firm matches.

J: TRBJ2-7
D: NA
V: TRBV6-5
CDR3: CASSYSPPEGEQYF
DNA: TGTGCCAGCAGTTATTCTCCTCCGGAGGGTGAGCAGTACTTC

J: TRBJ1-1
D: NA
V: TRBV2
CDR3: CASTPRGGTEAFF
DNA: TGTGCCAGCACCCCTAGGGGAGGGACTGAAGCTTTCTTT

J: TRBJ1-5
D: NA
V: TRBV7-9
CDR3: CASSLAAGSNQPQHF
DNA: TGTGCCAGCAGCTTAGCGGCCGGTAGCAATCAGCCCCAGCATTTT

J: TRBJ1-5
D: NA
V: TRBV25-1
CDR3: CASSGGNQPQHF
DNA: TGTGCCAGCAGTGGGGGGAATCAGCCCCAGCATTTT

J: TRBJ1-5
D: NA
V: TRBV28
CDR3: CASSRVGEGLNQPQHF
DNA: TGTGCCAGCAGTCGTGTCGGGGAAGGGCTCAATCAGCCCCAGCATTTT

J: TRBJ1-2
D: TRBD1
V: TRBV5-1
CDR3: CASSLGIQGARGYTF
DNA: TGCGCCAGCAGCTTGGGCATACAGGGGGCAAGGGGCTACACCTTC

J: TRBJ1-6
D: NA
V: TRBV25-1
CDR3: CASSSGLGQYNSPLHF
DNA: TGTGCCAGCAGCTCGGGCCTCGGACAGTATAATTCACCCCTCCACTTT

J: TRBJ2-5
D: TRBD1
V: TRBV5-1
CDR3: CASSRTGGPLVEETQYF
DNA: TGCGCCAGCAGCAGGACAGGGGGCCCGTTGGTTGAAGAGACCCAGTACTTC

J: TRBJ2-1
D: TRBD2
V: TRBV11-3
CDR3: CASSKFTLGFSGGADNEQFF
DNA: TGTGCCAGCAGCAAGTTTACTTTGGGATTTAGCGGGGGGGCCGACAATGAGCAGTTCTTC

J: TRBJ2-1
D: TRBD1
V: TRBV7-9
CDR3: CASSLAGTDYNEQFF
DNA: TGTGCCAGCAGCTTAGCCGGGACAGATTACAATGAGCAGTTCTTC

J: TRBJ1-1
D: NA
V: TRBV11-3
CDR3: CASSLETGRGRNTEAFF
DNA: TGTGCCAGCAGCTTAGAGACGGGGAGGGGACGGAACACTGAAGCTTTCTTT

J: TRBJ2-3
D: TRBD1
V: TRBV7-8
CDR3: CASSTRQGSTDTQYF
DNA: TGTGCCAGCAGCACCCGACAGGGTTCGACAGATACGCAGTATTTT

J: TRBJ2-7
D: NA
V: TRBV18
CDR3: CASSLHRESSYEQYF
DNA: TGTGCCAGCTCACTTCACAGGGAATCTTCCTACGAGCAGTACTTC

J: TRBJ1-5
D: NA
V: TRBV27
CDR3: CASSLSMAQPQHF
DNA: TGTGCCAGCAGTTTATCGATGGCTCAGCCCCAGCATTTT

J: TRBJ2-5
D: NA
V: TRBV4-3
CDR3: CASSQGRGRQETQYF
DNA: TGCGCCAGCAGCCAAGGACGGGGCAGACAAGAGACCCAGTACTTC

J: TRBJ1-3
D: NA
V: TRBV25-1
CDR3: CASTQDSSGNTIYF
DNA: TGTGCCAGCACCCAGGACAGCTCTGGAAACACCATATATTTT

J: TRBJ1-2
D: NA
V: TRBV5-1
CDR3: CASSLAGDLYGYTF
DNA: TGCGCCAGCAGCTTGGCCGGGGACCTTTATGGCTACACCTTC

J: TRBJ2-7
D: NA
V: TRBV18
CDR3: CASSPGGDYEQYF
DNA: TGTGCCAGCTCACCCGGGGGAGACTACGAGCAGTACTTC

J: TRBJ2-5
D: NA
V: TRBV19
CDR3: CASRPGPGETQYF
DNA: TGTGCCAGTAGACCGGGCCCGGGGGAGACCCAGTACTTC

J: TRBJ2-2
D: TRBD1
V: TRBV5-8
CDR3: CASSFPTGVDTGELFF
DNA: TGTGCCAGCAGCTTCCCGACAGGGGTCGACACCGGGGAGCTGTTTTTT

J: TRBJ1-2
D: NA
V: TRBV20-1
CDR3: CSGLSNYGYTF
DNA: TGCAGTGGGCTATCTAACTATGGCTACACCTTC

J: TRBJ1-1
D: NA
V: TRBV18
CDR3: CASSPRGPLNTEAFF
DNA: TGTGCCAGCTCACCCCGGGGCCCTCTGAACACTGAAGCTTTCTTT

J: TRBJ2-2
D: NA
V: TRBV19
CDR3: CASSIYSTGELFF
DNA: TGTGCCAGTAGTATCTATAGCACCGGGGAGCTGTTTTTT

J: TRBJ2-1
D: TRBD2
V: TRBV9
CDR3: CASSVSPSGGDNEQFF
DNA: TGTGCCAGCAGCGTTTCGCCTAGCGGGGGGGACAATGAGCAGTTCTTC

J: TRBJ2-3
D: TRBD1
V: TRBV28
CDR3: CASSLDRGSDTQYF
DNA: TGTGCCAGCAGTTTAGACAGGGGTTCAGATACGCAGTATTTT

J: TRBJ1-6
D: NA
V: TRBV7-9
CDR3: CASTSAGRGSPLHF
DNA: TGTGCCAGCACCTCTGCGGGCAGAGGATCACCCCTCCACTTT

J: TRBJ2-4
D: NA
V: TRBV6-2/TRBV6-3
CDR3: CASSLRGFRNIQYF
DNA: TGTGCCAGCAGTCTTCGGGGATTTCGAAACATTCAGTACTTC

J: TRBJ2-1
D: NA
V: TRBV19
CDR3: CASSIERVPNNEQFF
DNA: TGTGCCAGTAGTATAGAACGGGTCCCTAACAATGAGCAGTTCTTC

J: TRBJ2-2
D: TRBD1
V: TRBV7-2
CDR3: CASSRGTANTGELFF
DNA: TGTGCCAGCAGTCGAGGGACAGCTAACACCGGGGAGCTGTTTTTT

J: TRBJ1-4
D: NA
V: TRBV6-2/TRBV6-3
CDR3: CASSSHDSEEKLFF
DNA: TGTGCCAGCAGTTCTCACGACAGCGAAGAAAAACTGTTTTTT

J: TRBJ1-1
D: NA
V: TRBV29-1
CDR3: CSVIRGEAFF
DNA: TGCAGCGTCATCAGGGGTGAAGCTTTCTTT

J: TRBJ1-2
D: NA
V: TRBV7-2
CDR3: CASSLGSINYGYTF
DNA: TGTGCCAGCAGCTTAGGATCGATTAACTATGGCTACACCTTC

J: TRBJ1-1
D: NA
V: TRBV3-1/TRBV3-2
CDR3: CASSQDWGNTEAFF
DNA: TGTGCCAGCAGCCAAGATTGGGGAAACACTGAAGCTTTCTTT

J: TRBJ1-2
D: NA
V: TRBV12-3/TRBV12-4
CDR3: CASSGVGPRGYTF
DNA: TGTGCCAGCAGTGGGGTAGGGCCCAGGGGCTACACCTTC

J: TRBJ1-2
D: NA
V: TRBV20-1
CDR3: CSASLRNNYGYTF
DNA: TGCAGTGCTAGTTTGAGGAATAACTATGGCTACACCTTC

J: TRBJ1-2
D: TRBD1
V: TRBV11-2
CDR3: CASSPNRQGAGYGYTF
DNA: TGTGCCAGCAGCCCTAATCGACAGGGGGCGGGCTATGGCTACACCTTC

J: TRBJ2-7
D: NA
V: TRBV28
CDR3: CASSLYRGGFYEQYF
DNA: TGTGCCAGCAGTTTATACAGGGGGGGGTTCTACGAGCAGTACTTC

J: TRBJ2-1
D: NA
V: TRBV4-1
CDR3: CASSQDNRAGEQFF
DNA: TGCGCCAGCAGCCAAGATAATCGGGCAGGGGAGCAGTTCTTC